The clone carrying this TCR beta chain appeared many times. Molecular barcoding with unique molecular identifiers was used for the TCRbeta library. TCRdb passed the PCR reads through MiXCR, listing each CDR3 protein once. This sample has over 150,000 distinct CDR3 sequences, with 6.6% found just once. The data are from a study of T-cell reconstitution after alpha-beta-depleted transplantation in children. The V gene's germline CDR1 is MDHEN and CDR2 SYDVKM. The CDR3 has 16 amino acids. J lost 6 bases, V lost 2 bases, and 10 bases had no gene match. The rearrangement links TRBV28 to TRBJ1-2; 9 bases fit TRBD1. This specimen was PBMCs, taken before TCRalphabeta/CD19-depleted stem cell transplant. The TCR originated in a boy under 10 years old with acute lymphoblastic leukemia, due to receive a stem cell transplant. Written as DNA, the CDR3 is TGTGCCAGCAGTTTAATATTACAGGGGGCAGGAAATGGCTACACCTTC. This encodes CASSLILQGAGNGYTF.